This T cell receptor (beta chain) was found in a study of blood T cell repertoires in COVID-19. The assay was immunoSEQ multiplex PCR, and TCRdb's table has in-frame clones only and misses some. This table has some 120,000 clones, 84% appearing once. The CDR3 is made up of 16 amino acids. From germline, CDR1 is MGHRA and CDR2 YSYEKL. Trimming removed 4 bases from V and 3 bases from J, with 13 bases in between. J is TRBJ2-6 and V is TRBV4-1; D might be TRBD1 (8 bases). The sample was peripheral blood. This receptor was taken from a human donor in a cohort sampled during active COVID-19. The CDR3 reads CASSPTGEGGANVLTF. The CDR3, as DNA: TGCGCCAGCAGCCCGACAGGGGAGGGTGGGGCCAACGTCCTGACTTTC.